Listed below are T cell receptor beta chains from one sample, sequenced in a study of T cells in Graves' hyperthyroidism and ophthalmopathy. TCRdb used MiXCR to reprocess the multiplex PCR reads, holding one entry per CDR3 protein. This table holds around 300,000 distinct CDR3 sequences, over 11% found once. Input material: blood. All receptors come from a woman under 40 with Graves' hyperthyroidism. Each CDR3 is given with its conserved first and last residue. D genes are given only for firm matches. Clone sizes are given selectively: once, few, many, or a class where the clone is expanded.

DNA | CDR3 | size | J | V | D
TGTGCCAGCAGAAACCCAAGTGAAAAACTGTTTTTT | CASRNPSEKLFF | many | TRBJ1-4 | TRBV6-1 | -
TGCGCCAGCAGCCCCTACGGACAGGGCAATGAGCAGTTCTTC | CASSPYGQGNEQFF | few | TRBJ2-1 | TRBV4-3 | TRBD1
TGCAGCGTTGAAGTACGGGACAGTTCCTACGAGCAGTACTTC | CSVEVRDSSYEQYF | many | TRBJ2-7 | TRBV29-1 | TRBD1
TGTGCCAGCAGCTTACGGCGGACTCAAGAGACCCAGTACTTC | CASSLRRTQETQYF | - | TRBJ2-5 | TRBV7-6 | -
TGTGCCATCACCCCCGGGACAGGGTACGGCTACACCTTC | CAITPGTGYGYTF | many | TRBJ1-2 | TRBV10-3 | TRBD1
TGCGCCAGCAGCTTGAGGGGGGGGACGACTGAGTTGCCTGAAGCTTTCTTT | CASSLRGGTTELPEAFF | - | TRBJ1-1 | TRBV5-1 | -
TGTGCCAGCAGTTCCAGCCGGACAGGGGCCTATGGCTACACCTTC | CASSSSRTGAYGYTF | - | TRBJ1-2 | TRBV28 | TRBD1
TGCAGCGTCGCAGAGTACAGGGTAACCGGAAACACCATATATTTT | CSVAEYRVTGNTIYF | few | TRBJ1-3 | TRBV29-1 | -
TGTGCCAGCAGTGACCCCGCCGGGCAGTACTTC | CASSDPAGQYF | - | TRBJ2-7 | TRBV25-1 | -
TGTGCCAGCAGTTTAAGGGGGCGACTGTTTTTT | CASSLRGRLFF | few | TRBJ1-4 | TRBV28 | TRBD1
TGTGCCAGCAGTGAATCAGGGGTTGATCGCTATGGCTACACCTTC | CASSESGVDRYGYTF | - | TRBJ1-2 | TRBV25-1 | -
TGTGCCAGCAGTCTAGAGGTTTTGTACGAGCAGTACTTC | CASSLEVLYEQYF | - | TRBJ2-7 | TRBV11-2 | -
TGTGCCAGCAAAGCTAGCGGGAGTGCAGATACGCAGTATTTT | CASKASGSADTQYF | - | TRBJ2-3 | TRBV7-9 | TRBD2
TGTGCCAAACAAGCGGGAGTAACAGATACGCAGTATTTT | CAKQAGVTDTQYF | many | TRBJ2-3 | TRBV27 | TRBD2
TGTGCCAGCAGTGCTCCGGGAATGAACACTGAAGCTTTCTTT | CASSAPGMNTEAFF | many | TRBJ1-1 | TRBV28 | -
TGTGCCAGCAGCTTAAGGGACAGAGGCTACGAGCAGTACTTC | CASSLRDRGYEQYF | many | TRBJ2-7 | TRBV11-2 | TRBD1
TGCAGCGTTAGGGGAGGGAACACCGGGGAGCTGTTTTTT | CSVRGGNTGELFF | many | TRBJ2-2 | TRBV29-1 | -
TGCGCCAGCAGCCAAGAAGTGGGGGGCGGTGGCTACACCTTC | CASSQEVGGGGYTF | few | TRBJ1-2 | TRBV4-3 | -
TGTGCCAGCAGTTACGTGGCTAGCGGAGGCTACGAGCAGTACTTC | CASSYVASGGYEQYF | many | TRBJ2-7 | TRBV6-5 | TRBD2
TGTGCCAGCAGTTTAACCCTATTCGATAGCAATCAGCCCCAGCATTTT | CASSLTLFDSNQPQHF | many | TRBJ1-5 | TRBV27 | -
TGTGCCAGCAGTTTGGACAGGGGGCCTAGCTATGGCTACACCTTC | CASSLDRGPSYGYTF | few | TRBJ1-2 | TRBV28 | TRBD1
TGTGCCAGCGCAGACTCCTCCTTAGGGGAGCAGTACTTC | CASADSSLGEQYF | many | TRBJ2-7 | TRBV11-2 | -
TGTGCCATCAGTGAGTCTCGGGACTTATACGAGCAGTACTTC | CAISESRDLYEQYF | few | TRBJ2-7 | TRBV10-3 | -
TGTGCCAGCAGCTTAGCGAGTAAAACTAGCGGGACCCTTAGCTCCTACGAGCAGTACTTC | CASSLASKTSGTLSSYEQYF | few | TRBJ2-7 | TRBV7-9 | TRBD2
TGTGCCAGCAGGATTGCCAGGGGCAATGAGCAGTTCTTC | CASRIARGNEQFF | - | TRBJ2-1 | TRBV13 | -
TGTGCCAGCAGACGGGGGACCGCCTCCGGTGAAAAACTGTTTTTT | CASRRGTASGEKLFF | few | TRBJ1-4 | TRBV3-1 | -
TGTGCTAGCAGCTTAGGTCCGGGAGAGAACACCGGGGAGCTGTTTTTT | CASSLGPGENTGELFF | few | TRBJ2-2 | TRBV7-7 | -
TGTGCCACCGAAACAGGGGGCACTGAAGCTTTCTTT | CATETGGTEAFF | many | TRBJ1-1 | TRBV6-1 | TRBD1
TGCAGTGCTAGAGTCCCTCCCGGGCAAGGCACCGGGGAGCTGTTTTTT | CSARVPPGQGTGELFF | few | TRBJ2-2 | TRBV20-1 | -
TGTGCCAGCAGCGGCCCCCCCCGGATCTCCTACAATGAGCAGTTCTTC | CASSGPPRISYNEQFF | - | TRBJ2-1 | TRBV7-2 | -
TGCAGTGCTAACGAGTGGGCGGGACTCCCAGATACGCAGTATTTT | CSANEWAGLPDTQYF | - | TRBJ2-3 | TRBV20-1 | -
TGTGCCAGCAGTGATGGGAGAGCTTTCTTT | CASSDGRAFF | few | TRBJ1-1 | TRBV2 | -
TGTGCCAGTCTGGCAGGGGGCTCGTCCTATGGCTACACCTTC | CASLAGGSSYGYTF | - | TRBJ1-2 | TRBV10-3 | TRBD1
TGCAGCGTTCTCGCCCACGTTATACAGGGGGCCTATAATGGCTACACCTTC | CSVLAHVIQGAYNGYTF | - | TRBJ1-2 | TRBV29-1 | TRBD1
TGTGCCAGCTCCTTAGAGGGGGCGAGGGGCTACACCTTC | CASSLEGARGYTF | - | TRBJ1-2 | TRBV6-5 | TRBD1
TGTGCCAGCAGCGATCGACTAGCGGGGGCCAACACCGGGGAGCTGTTTTTT | CASSDRLAGANTGELFF | - | TRBJ2-2 | TRBV13 | TRBD2
TGCGCCAGCAGCTTGGACGGGACACCAATATCCGGGGAGCTGTTTTTT | CASSLDGTPISGELFF | few | TRBJ2-2 | TRBV5-1 | -
TGTGCCAGCAGTTTGGCTTTCGGGGACGAGCAGTACTTC | CASSLAFGDEQYF | many | TRBJ2-7 | TRBV27 | -
TGTGCCAGCAGTTTGGGGGTGCTGGGCCGTGGCGGGGAGCTGTTTTTT | CASSLGVLGRGGELFF | - | TRBJ2-2 | TRBV27 | -
TGTGCCAGTAGTATAGACCGAACGCGGGAGCAGTACTTC | CASSIDRTREQYF | few | TRBJ2-7 | TRBV19 | -
TGCAGTGCAAAGGGACTACAACACACAGATACGCAGTATTTT | CSAKGLQHTDTQYF | few | TRBJ2-3 | TRBV20-1 | TRBD2
TGCAGTGCCATTAGCGGGAGAGGCTACAATGAGCAGTTCTTC | CSAISGRGYNEQFF | few | TRBJ2-1 | TRBV20-1 | TRBD2
TGTGCCAGCTCACGTCTGAGGCAGCAAGAGACCCAGTACTTC | CASSRLRQQETQYF | few | TRBJ2-5 | TRBV18 | -
TGTGCCAGCCTTTCCCCCATCCTAGCGGGAACCACAGATACGCAGTATTTT | CASLSPILAGTTDTQYF | - | TRBJ2-3 | TRBV28 | TRBD2
TGTGCCAGCAGCCAAGATAAAGATTCACCCCTCCACTTT | CASSQDKDSPLHF | many | TRBJ1-6 | TRBV14 | -
TGCAGTGCCGGACGGATAGGGACAGAGACCCAGTACTTC | CSAGRIGTETQYF | many | TRBJ2-5 | TRBV20-1 | -
TGTGCCAGCAGGGAGGACACCCTCTCCTACGAGCAGTACTTC | CASREDTLSYEQYF | few | TRBJ2-7 | TRBV2 | -
TGTGCCAGTTCAGGCACAGGGGGTTTAGGAAACACCATATATTTT | CASSGTGGLGNTIYF | - | TRBJ1-3 | TRBV6-2/TRBV6-3 | TRBD1
TGTGCCAGCAGCCCCACCCCACGCCATGGCTACACCTTC | CASSPTPRHGYTF | many | TRBJ1-2 | TRBV6-1 | -
TGCAGTGCGCCGTCCGGGGGAGGGTACAATCAGCAGTTCTTC | CSAPSGGGYNQQFF | many | TRBJ2-1 | TRBV20-1 | TRBD2
TGTGCCAGCAGCTTCCGAGGGTTGTATGGCTACACCTTC | CASSFRGLYGYTF | few | TRBJ1-2 | TRBV7-2 | -
TGTGCCAGCAGTGAAAGGTCGGGGGCAAGAAACATTCAGTACTTC | CASSERSGARNIQYF | many | TRBJ2-4 | TRBV6-2/TRBV6-3 | -